The T cell receptor beta chain described here comes from a study of blood T cell repertoires in COVID-19. On the study more broadly: Specimens from acute and convalescent COVID-19 originated in the United States, Italy and Spain. Nucleic acid was either cDNA or gDNA, and it came from T cells, B-cell-depleted T cells, or PBMCs.

Authors' processing steps: Amplification from reference gene primers served as the basis for estimated nucleated cell counts. The data were produced by immunoSEQ multiplex PCR, yet TCRdb's version contains in-frame clones alone and is incomplete. The V and J calls and clone size were taken over from that table, and D and trimming were inferred from the DNA. The sample yields about 100,000 clones, 90% seen once. Germline CDR1 reads MNHEY; CDR2 reads SVGEGT. The CDR3 is made up of 15 amino acids. Between the trimmed V and J ends, which lost 2 bases and 3 bases, there was a span of 13 bases. The J gene is TRBJ1-1, the V gene TRBV6-2 or TRBV6-3; possibly TRBD1 for D (6 bases). Sequences were obtained from peripheral blood. The sequence was collected from a man aged 18 to 29 with COVID-19, enrolled during active disease. The CDR3 DNA reads TGTGCCAGCAGTTACGGGGGGGGCTTGTACACTGAAGCTTTCTTT. Its protein is CASSYGGGLYTEAFF.